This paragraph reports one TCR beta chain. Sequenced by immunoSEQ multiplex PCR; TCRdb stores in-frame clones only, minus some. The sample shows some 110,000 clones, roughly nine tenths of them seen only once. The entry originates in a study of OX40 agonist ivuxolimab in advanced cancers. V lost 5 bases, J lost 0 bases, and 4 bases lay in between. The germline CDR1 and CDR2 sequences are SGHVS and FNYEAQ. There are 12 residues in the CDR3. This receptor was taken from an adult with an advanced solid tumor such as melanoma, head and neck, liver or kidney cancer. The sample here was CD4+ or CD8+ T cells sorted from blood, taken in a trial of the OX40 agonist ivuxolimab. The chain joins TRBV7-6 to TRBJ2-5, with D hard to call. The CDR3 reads CASSVYQETQYF. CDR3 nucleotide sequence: TGTGCCAGCAGCGTATACCAAGAGACCCAGTACTTC.